This TCR beta chain was retrieved from a study of blood T cells in healthy people across ages. General observations from the study: Researchers said unsorted PBMCs prevented a conclusive naive versus antigen-experienced comparison. Donor CMV infection status was unknown, possibly confounding age-related changes in expanded clonotypes. Observed TCR beta diversity per million T cells went down as age went up. This fall followed a roughly linear course with age.

The authors extracted at least 5 micrograms of total RNA per sample. CDR1 is SGDLS, CDR2 YYNGEE, per germline. V dropped 2 bases and J dropped 4; count of bases not matched to a gene: 8. The CDR3 loop spans 16 amino acids. In the case of this clonotype: Its cognate antigen is unknown. A read error may be the cause here, since a much bigger clone is one base away.

For the second PCR, which ran for about 7 to 11 cycles, a sample-barcoded 5' primer and a J-beta primer mix were used. TCRdb redid the calling of the 5' RACE reads with MiXCR, one entry per CDR3 protein. The table includes 980,000 or so distinct CDR3 sequences, around 49% detected once. The material sequenced was blood. This chain uses TRBV9 with TRBJ2-3, with 9 bases that match TRBD1. This receptor was obtained from a man aged 25 to 40 in good health. The CDR3 nucleotides are TGTGCCAGCAGCGTTAGGACAGGGGACATCGCAGATACGCAGTATTTT. Translating gives CASSVRTGDIADTQYF.